The TCR beta chain described here comes from a study of molecular identifiers for immune sequencing clone quantification. Study findings and constraints: Amid about a million naive cells, spiked Jurkat TCR RNA from one cell was reportedly still detectable.

CDR3 length equals 16 residues. Looked up from germline, CDR1 is LGHDT and CDR2 is YNNKEL (reference sequence). V dropped 0 bases and J dropped 1 base, with 10 bases sitting between them. TCRdb analysed the PCR reads with MiXCR anew, one entry per CDR3 protein. The sample lists approximately 500,000 distinct CDR3 sequences, about 25% occurring once. Comment on this clonotype: Antigen: not known.

This chain uses TRBV3-1 with TRBJ1-3; D might be TRBD1 (6 bases). This receptor was identified in a human donor in good health. Some libraries in this study had Jurkat cell RNA spiked in. Sequenced material: naive CD8+ T cells from blood, with Jurkat cell RNA spiked in. Documented subset: FACS-sorted CD8+CD4-CCR7+CD45RA+ naive T cells. CDR3 coding DNA: TGTGCCAGCAGCCAAGATTGGGGGGCGTCTGGAAACACCATATATTTT. The encoded protein is CASSQDWGASGNTIYF.